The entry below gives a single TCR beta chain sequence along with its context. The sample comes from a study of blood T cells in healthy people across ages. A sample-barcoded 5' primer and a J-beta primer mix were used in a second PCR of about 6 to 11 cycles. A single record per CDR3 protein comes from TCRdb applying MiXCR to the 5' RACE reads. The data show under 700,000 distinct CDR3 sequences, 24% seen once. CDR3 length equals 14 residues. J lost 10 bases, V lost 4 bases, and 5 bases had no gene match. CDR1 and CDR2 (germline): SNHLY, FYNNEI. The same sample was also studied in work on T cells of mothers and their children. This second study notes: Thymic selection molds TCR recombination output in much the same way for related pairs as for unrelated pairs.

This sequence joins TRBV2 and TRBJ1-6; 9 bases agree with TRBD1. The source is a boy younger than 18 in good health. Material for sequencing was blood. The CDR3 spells CASSADRGSSPLHF. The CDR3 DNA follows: TGTGCCAGCAGTGCCGACAGGGGGAGCTCACCCCTCCACTTT.